A single sample gave rise to the 21 T cell receptor beta chains below, sequenced in a study of cytomegalovirus exposure and HLA in healthy donors. Vbeta (60) and Jbeta (13) primers were used in the PCR. Only in-frame clones appear in the TCRdb table, and some are missing; sequencing was by immunoSEQ multiplex PCR. This sample has over 200,000 clones, with approximately 84% found just once. The material sequenced was PBMCs. All receptors come from a woman between 40 and 55 years old in good health and CMV-seronegative.

The chain recombines TRBV11-2 with TRBJ2-1; 12 bases match TRBD2. With 4 bases clipped from V and 4 bases from J, the junction kept 8 bases outside the gene matches. Germline V gives CDR1 SGHAT, CDR2 FQNNGV. This CDR3 contains 17 residues. The CDR3 sequence is CASSSGGTSGPYNEQFF. In DNA, the CDR3 is TGTGCCAGCAGCTCTGGAGGGACTAGCGGGCCTTACAATGAGCAGTTCTTC.

The chain joins TRBV30 to TRBJ2-3; D remains unclear. Germline-derived CDR1 and CDR2 are GTSNPN and SVGIG (reference sequence). Deletions cut 0 bases from V and 6 bases from J, with 10 bases between. The CDR3 spans 13 residues. CDR3 DNA sequence: TGTGCCTGGAGTGTACGGTCCCGCGATACGCAGTATTTT. It specifies CAWSVRSRDTQYF.

The genes are TRBV11-2 and TRBJ1-2, with D tentatively TRBD1 (5 bases). CDR1 is SGHAT and CDR2 is FQNNGV in the germline V gene. The CDR3 has 16 residues. Between the trimmed V and J ends, which lost 5 bases and 7 bases, there was a span of 23 bases. The CDR3 sequence: CASSPRSGGLDRGYTF. The CDR3 DNA reads as TGTGCCAGCAGCCCTCGTTCGGGGGGTTTGGACCGTGGCTACACCTTC. Using reference TRBV11-2 and TRBJ1-2 for the parts outside the CDR3, the full variable domain is EAGVAQSPRYKIIEKRQSVAFWCNPISGHATLYWYQQILGQGPKLLIQFQNNGVVDDSQLPKDRFSAERLKGVDSTLKIQPAKLEDSAVYLCASSPRSGGLDRGYTFGSGTRLTVV.

This clone is a singleton in its sample. The rearrangement joins TRBV30 to TRBJ1-1, with TRBD1 as a possible D gene (6 bases). Per germline, CDR1 GTSNPN and CDR2 SVGIG (reference sequence). This CDR3 has 14 residues. With 6 bases removed from V and 0 bases from J, the gap between germline ends came to 14 bases. Here the CDR3 DNA reads TGTGCCTGTCACCCGGGACACCTGAACACTGAAGCTTTCTTT. It is translated as CACHPGHLNTEAFF.

The gene calls are TRBV30 and TRBJ2-2; possibly TRBD1 for D (6 bases). Trimming took off 3 bases at V and 4 bases at J, with 15 bases between the two ends. This CDR3 is built from 15 residues. Looked up from germline, CDR1 is GTSNPN and CDR2 is SVGIG (reference sequence). The CDR3 bases are TGTGCCTGGAGCTCCGCTGACAGGCCCACCGGGGAGCTGTTTTTT. Protein sequence: CAWSSADRPTGELFF.

V and J are TRBV28 and TRBJ2-3; a weak D match, TRBD1 (5 bases). Germline assignment: CDR1 MDHEN and CDR2 SYDVKM. V was pared by 7 bases and J by 2 bases, with 19 bases between. This CDR3 has 16 residues. DNA for the CDR3: TGTGCCAGCACCCTTAGAAGGGGATCACTCACAGATACGCAGTATTTT. This encodes CASTLRRGSLTDTQYF.

This chain links TRBV10-3 with TRBJ2-3, with a tentative D call TRBD2 (6 bases). From germline, CDR1 is ENHRY and CDR2 SYGVKD. The CDR3 is 16 residues long. Trimming removed 0 bases at V and 3 bases at J, with 13 bases between. CDR3 protein: CAISESGRGVTDTQYF. CDR3 bases: TGTGCCATCAGTGAGTCTGGGCGGGGAGTGACAGATACGCAGTATTTT.

As to this clone: The same CDR3 also results from other DNA sequences found in this sample. The J gene is TRBJ1-2, the V gene TRBV7-9; D ambiguous. The CDR3 has 12 amino acids. Germline-derived CDR1 and CDR2 are SEHNR and FQNEAQ (reference sequence). Trimming stripped 3 bases from V and 4 bases from J, with 6 bases between. The CDR3 spells CASSLELYGYTF. DNA for the CDR3: TGTGCCAGCAGCTTGGAGCTCTATGGCTACACCTTC.

The chain links TRBV2 to TRBJ2-3; 11 bases align to TRBD2. In germline, CDR1 is SNHLY, CDR2 FYNNEI. There are 16 residues in the CDR3. The CDR3, as DNA: TGTGCTACTAGCGGGGGACCAGTACCTACCACAGATACGCAGTATTTT. It yields the protein CATSGGPVPTTDTQYF.

The CDR3 sequence: CAIGTVLLAVSGYTF. The DNA for the CDR3 is TGTGCCATTGGGACAGTACTTTTGGCGGTGTCTGGCTACACCTTC. The rearrangement uses TRBV19 and TRBJ1-2; 7 positions match TRBD1. Germline V lookup: CDR1 LNHDA, CDR2 SQIVND (reference sequence). The CDR3 is 15 amino acids. J lost 7 bases, V lost 10 bases, and 18 bases had no gene match.

V is TRBV19 and J is TRBJ1-2, with TRBD1 matching 7 bases. Germline lookup yields CDR1 LNHDA and CDR2 SQIVND (reference sequence). V was clipped by 4 bases and J by 5 bases; unmatched bases: 7. CDR3 size: 14 residues. This CDR3 reads CASSTPTGIYGYTF. The CDR3 region has the DNA TGTGCCAGTAGTACCCCGACAGGGATATATGGCTACACCTTC.

This clone has a single count. This chain uses TRBV28 with TRBJ2-3; TRBD1 matches at 7 bases. With V trimmed by 1 base and J by 5 bases, 6 bases remained unmatched. The CDR3 covers 15 residues. Germline V gene data show CDR1 as MDHEN and CDR2 as SYDVKM. The chain's CDR3 is CASSLSGRGQDTQYF. The CDR3 DNA reads TGTGCCAGCAGTTTATCGGGTAGGGGGCAAGATACGCAGTATTTT.

V gene TRBV19 combines with J gene TRBJ1-2; D unclear. Germline V gene sequence: CDR1 LNHDA, CDR2 SQIVND (reference sequence). V lost 5 bases and J 8 bases, leaving 15 bases between the germline ends. CDR3 length equals 13 residues. CDR3 protein: CASSPTPPQGYTF. The CDR3, as DNA: TGTGCCAGTAGTCCCACCCCCCCGCAGGGCTACACCTTC.

The rearrangement joins TRBV21-1 to TRBJ2-7; TRBD2 is the table's D call, not checked against the DNA. TRBV21-1 is a pseudogene. This CDR3 has 14 residues. The CDR3 bases are TGTGCCAGTCCTGCCCTAGGCAGCCCCTACGAGCAGTACTTC. Its protein is CASPALGSPYEQYF.

The chain employs TRBV10-3 and TRBJ1-1; TRBD1 aligns across 9 bases. V was pared by 2 bases and J by 1 base, with 5 bases of the junction left unmatched. The CDR3 runs to 16 residues. From germline, CDR1 is ENHRY and CDR2 SYGVKD. The CDR3 spells CAISETGGAGNTEAFF. DNA for the CDR3: TGTGCCATCAGTGAGACAGGGGGCGCTGGGAACACTGAAGCTTTCTTT.

The chain joins TRBV30 to TRBJ2-1, with D perhaps matching TRBD1 (5 bases). The CDR3 extends over 14 amino acids. The V gene lost 7 bases and the J gene lost 8 bases, with 21 bases spanning the gap. Looked up from germline, CDR1 is GTSNPN and CDR2 is SVGIG (reference sequence). As DNA, the CDR3 is TGTGCCTCCTACCCCGGACCCAAAGGGGATGAGCAGTTCTTC. Translation gives CASYPGPKGDEQFF.

The chain couples TRBV7-2 to TRBJ1-1, with 10 nucleotides matching TRBD1. Germline trimming cut 4 bases from V and 0 bases from J; bases unmatched to any gene: 5. Per the germline V gene, CDR1 is SGHTA and CDR2 is FQGNSA. The CDR3 extends over 16 amino acids. CDR3 nucleotide sequence: TGTGCCAGCAGCTCCCGACAGGGGGCCATGAACACTGAAGCTTTCTTT. Translating it yields CASSSRQGAMNTEAFF.

The J gene is TRBJ2-7, the V gene TRBV28; 11 bases align to TRBD2. Trimming at V came to 6 bases and at J to 4 bases, leaving 5 bases not matched to a gene. CDR1 is MDHEN and CDR2 is SYDVKM in the germline V gene. This CDR3 has 14 amino acids. CDR3 in amino acids: CASRIAGGPYEQYF. DNA of the CDR3: TGTGCCAGCAGAATAGCGGGGGGGCCGTACGAGCAGTACTTC.

The CDR3 sequence: CASRPSPRVKETQYF. DNA of the CDR3: TGTGCCAGCAGACCATCCCCCAGGGTTAAAGAGACCCAGTACTTC. The chain uses TRBV7-8 and TRBJ2-5, with D possibly matching TRBD1 (5 bases). Trimming took off 6 bases at V and 3 bases at J, with 17 bases between the two ends. Germline CDR1 is SGHVS and CDR2 is FQNEAQ. This CDR3 is built from 15 residues.

This sequence joins TRBV7-9 and TRBJ1-2, with D possibly being TRBD1 (5 bases). The length of the CDR3 is 13 residues. CDR1 and CDR2 from the germline V gene are SEHNR and FQNEAQ (reference sequence). V lost 1 base and J 4 bases, leaving 7 bases between the germline ends. The CDR3 nucleotides are TGTGCCAGCAGCTTAGGGGGCATCTATGGCTACACCTTC. It yields the protein CASSLGGIYGYTF.

The genes are TRBV10-3 and TRBJ1-1; D unclear. V was shortened by 4 bases and J by 3 bases, with 12 bases between the two germline ends. The CDR3 spans 14 residues. Germline CDR1 reads ENHRY; CDR2 reads SYGVKD. The CDR3 sequence is CAISGFGLYTEAFF. The CDR3 region has the DNA TGTGCCATCAGTGGGTTTGGCCTTTACACTGAAGCTTTCTTT.